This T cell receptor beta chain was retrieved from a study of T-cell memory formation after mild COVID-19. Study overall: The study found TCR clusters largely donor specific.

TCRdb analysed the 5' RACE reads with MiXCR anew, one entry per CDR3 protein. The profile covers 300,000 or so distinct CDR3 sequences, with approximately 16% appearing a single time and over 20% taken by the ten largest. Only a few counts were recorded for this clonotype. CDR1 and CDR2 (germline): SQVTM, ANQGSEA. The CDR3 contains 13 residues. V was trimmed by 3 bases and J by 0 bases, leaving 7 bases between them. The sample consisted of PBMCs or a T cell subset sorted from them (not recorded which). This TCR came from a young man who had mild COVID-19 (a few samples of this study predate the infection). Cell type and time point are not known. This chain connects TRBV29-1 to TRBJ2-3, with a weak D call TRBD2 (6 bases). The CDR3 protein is CSVDGTSTDTQYF. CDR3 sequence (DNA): TGCAGCGTTGATGGGACTAGCACAGATACGCAGTATTTT.